This record looks at one T cell receptor (beta chain) sequence and its context. This specimen comes from a study of PD-L1 blockade in urothelial cancer. The CDR3 is 14 residues long. V lost 5 bases, J lost 1 base, and 4 bases stayed unmatched. CDR1 and CDR2 (germline): MNHNS, SASEGT. Data came from immunoSEQ multiplex PCR; TCRdb stores just in-frame clones and leaves some out. The sample has tens of thousands of clones, more than 70% seen once; the top ten hold approximately 15%. Time point in this sample: pretreatment peripheral blood. The source was PBMCs, collected around atezolizumab (anti-PD-L1) treatment. The TCR comes from a man aged 60-69 years with urothelial cancer. The V call is TRBV6-1, the J call TRBJ2-5; 7 bases are a match to TRBD1. This CDR3 reads CASSRGQIQETQYF. CDR3 in DNA: TGTGCCAGCAGTAGGGGACAGATCCAAGAGACCCAGTACTTC.